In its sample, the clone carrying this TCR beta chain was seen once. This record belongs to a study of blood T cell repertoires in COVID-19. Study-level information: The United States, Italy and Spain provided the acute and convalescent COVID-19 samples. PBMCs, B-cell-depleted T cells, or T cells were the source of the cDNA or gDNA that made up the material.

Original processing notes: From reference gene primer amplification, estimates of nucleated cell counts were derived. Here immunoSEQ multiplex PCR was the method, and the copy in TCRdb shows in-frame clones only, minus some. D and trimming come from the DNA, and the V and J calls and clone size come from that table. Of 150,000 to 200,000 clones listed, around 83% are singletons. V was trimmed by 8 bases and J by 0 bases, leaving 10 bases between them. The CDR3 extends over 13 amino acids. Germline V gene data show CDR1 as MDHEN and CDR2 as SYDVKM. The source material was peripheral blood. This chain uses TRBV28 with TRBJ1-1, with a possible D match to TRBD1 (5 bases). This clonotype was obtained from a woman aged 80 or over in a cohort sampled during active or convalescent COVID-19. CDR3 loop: CASLAGMNTEAFF. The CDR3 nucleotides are TGTGCCAGCTTGGCAGGGATGAACACTGAAGCTTTCTTT. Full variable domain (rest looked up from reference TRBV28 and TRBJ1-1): DVKVTQSSRYLVKRTGEKVFLECVQDMDHENMFWYRQDPGLGLRLIYFSYDVKMKEKGDIPEGYSVSREKKERFSLILESASTNQTSMYLCASLAGMNTEAFFGQGTRLTVV.